What follows are 16 T cell receptor beta chains derived from one specimen sequenced in a study of OX40 agonist ivuxolimab in advanced cancers. TCRdb keeps only in-frame clones here, not all; method: immunoSEQ multiplex PCR. The sample holds under 100,000 clones, 92% seen once. The sequencing used CD4+ or CD8+ T cells sorted from blood, collected in a trial of the OX40 agonist ivuxolimab. These TCRs come from an adult with an advanced solid tumor such as melanoma, head and neck, liver or kidney cancer.

The chain uses TRBV6-1 and TRBJ2-1; TRBD2 agrees at 13 bases. The J segment lost 3 bases and the V segment lost 6 bases, leaving 2 bases of the junction unmatched. Germline CDR1 reads MNHNS; CDR2 reads SASEGT. The CDR3 runs 15 residues. The CDR3 DNA reads TGTGCCAGCAGAGGGACTAGCGGGGTCTACAATGAGCAGTTCTTC. Translation gives CASRGTSGVYNEQFF.

The rearrangement joins TRBV6-5 to TRBJ1-6, with D maybe TRBD1 (5 bases). With 0 bases removed from V and 9 bases from J, the gap between germline ends came to 12 bases. This CDR3 is 15 amino acids long. Germline CDR1 MNHEY, CDR2 SVGAGI. This chain's CDR3 is CASSYSRDSSSPLHF. Here the CDR3 DNA reads TGTGCCAGCAGTTACTCTCGGGACTCGAGTTCACCCCTCCACTTT.

This chain joins TRBV7-2 and TRBJ1-3; D unresolved. Germline V lookup: CDR1 SGHTA, CDR2 FQGNSA. The CDR3 is 15 amino acids. Between the trimmed V and J ends, which lost 5 bases and 4 bases, there was a span of 15 bases. In DNA form, the CDR3 reads TGTGCCAGCAGCCAAGCGAGGGCGCTGGGAAACACCATATATTTT. Translation: CASSQARALGNTIYF.

The CDR3 coding sequence is TGCGCCAGCAGCCAGCCGGGACTTTCCATCACAGATACGCAGTATTTT. Amino acids: CASSQPGLSITDTQYF. The gene calls are TRBV4-1 and TRBJ2-3; perhaps TRBD2 as D (6 bases). This CDR3 has 16 amino acids. CDR1 is MGHRA, CDR2 YSYEKL, per germline. Trimming took off 3 bases at V and 2 bases at J, with 15 bases between the two ends.

The V call is TRBV15, the J call TRBJ2-5, with D perhaps matching TRBD1 (6 bases). The CDR3 covers 14 residues. Germline CDR1 and CDR2: LNHNV and YYDKDF (reference sequence). The germline V and J ends were trimmed by 0 bases and 1 base, with 6 bases remaining between them. This CDR3 reads CATSRDRGQETQYF. DNA of the CDR3: TGTGCCACCAGCAGAGACAGGGGCCAAGAGACCCAGTACTTC.

The V and J genes are TRBV7-3 and TRBJ2-3; D uncertain. Germline V lookup: CDR1 SGHTA, CDR2 FQGTGA. The ends were cut back, 4 bases at V and 4 bases at J, with 9 bases in the middle. The CDR3 consists of 13 residues. In DNA form, the CDR3 reads TGTGCCAGCAGCTCCACGTGGGCAGATACGCAGTATTTT. Translating it yields CASSSTWADTQYF. Full variable domain (outside the CDR3, taken from reference TRBV7-3 and TRBJ2-3): GAGVSQTPSNKVTEKGKYVELRCDPISGHTALYWYRQSLGQGPEFLIYFQGTGAADDSGLPNDRFFAVRPEGSVSTLKIQRTERGDSAVYLCASSSTWADTQYFGPGTRLTVL.

The J gene is TRBJ2-3, the V gene TRBV5-1, with 8 nucleotides matching TRBD1. Trimming took 9 bases from V and 8 from J; bases not matched to a gene: 17. CDR1 and CDR2 (germline): SGHRS, YFSETQ. This CDR3 region has 15 residues. The CDR3 DNA sequence: TGCGCCACCAGACCCGGACAGGGAAATCGGGGTACGCAGTATTTT. Translation: CATRPGQGNRGTQYF. The full variable domain, with the rest looked up from reference TRBV5-1 and TRBJ2-3, is KAGVTQTPRYLIKTRGQQVTLSCSPISGHRSVSWYQQTPGQGLQFLFEYFSETQRNKGNFPGRFSGRQFSNSRSEMNVSTLELGDSALYLCATRPGQGNRGTQYFGPGTRLTVL.

In DNA, the CDR3 is TGTGCCAGCAGTCCCGTCGGCGGCAGGGGCGAGCAGTACTTC. Residues: CASSPVGGRGEQYF. The gene calls are TRBV6-1 and TRBJ2-7; possibly TRBD1 for D (6 bases). Trimming removed 5 bases from V and 6 bases from J, with 17 bases in between. Germline V CDR1 and CDR2: MNHNS, SASEGT. The CDR3 is made up of 14 amino acids.

The chain combines TRBV19 with TRBJ1-3, with unresolved D. V lost 7 bases, J lost 0 bases, and 13 bases lay in between. CDR3 length: 15 residues. Per germline, CDR1 LNHDA and CDR2 SQIVND (reference sequence). The CDR3 sequence is CASTTAGLSGNTIYF. CDR3 coding DNA: TGTGCCAGTACTACGGCAGGACTCTCTGGAAACACCATATATTTT.

The chain recombines TRBV7-9 with TRBJ2-2; 8 bases agree with TRBD2. The germline V gene encodes CDR1 SEHNR and CDR2 FQNEAQ (reference sequence). V lost 6 bases to trimming and J lost 2 bases; unmatched junction nucleotides: 8. The CDR3 loop spans 16 amino acids. The DNA of the CDR3 is TGTGCCAGCAGACCTAGAAGCGGGGGTAACACCGGGGAGCTGTTTTTT. Amino acid sequence: CASRPRSGGNTGELFF.

The gene calls are TRBV18 and TRBJ1-2; the D is unclear. Per the germline V gene, CDR1 is KGHSH and CDR2 is LQKENI. The V gene lost 3 bases and the J gene lost 4 bases, with 12 bases spanning the gap. The CDR3 sequence is 14 residues long. The CDR3 protein is CASSPNGQVYGYTF. The CDR3 coding sequence is TGTGCCAGCTCACCTAACGGGCAGGTCTATGGCTACACCTTC.

The chain uses TRBV5-6 and TRBJ2-5, with 7 bases fitting TRBD2. The germline gives CDR1 SGHDT, CDR2 YYEEEE. CDR3 size: 16 residues. J was trimmed by 4 bases and V by 0 bases; bases with no gene match: 9. The CDR3 nucleotides are TGTGCCAGCAGCTTGGTGGTGGCAGGGAGGGGAGAGACCCAGTACTTC. Translating it yields CASSLVVAGRGETQYF.

This chain connects TRBV28 to TRBJ1-1; possible D gene TRBD1, 5 bases. Trimming pared 2 bases from V and 5 bases from J, leaving 9 bases between. In germline, CDR1 is MDHEN, CDR2 SYDVKM. The CDR3 spans 13 residues. Written as DNA, the CDR3 is TGTGCCAGCAGTTTAGGGGGGGGAACTGAAGCTTTCTTT. Residues: CASSLGGGTEAFF.

This chain joins TRBV30 and TRBJ1-2; D uncertain. The CDR3 has 12 residues. CDR1 is GTSNPN, CDR2 SVGIG, per germline (reference sequence). V was trimmed by 5 bases and J by 0 bases, leaving 7 bases between them. The CDR3 coding sequence is TGTGCCTGGTTATGGACTAACTATGGCTACACCTTC. This encodes CAWLWTNYGYTF.

CDR3 protein: CAWARGETQYF. The DNA of the CDR3 is TGTGCCTGGGCTCGGGGGGAGACCCAGTACTTC. The V gene is TRBV30, the J gene TRBJ2-5; weak D call: TRBD2 (6 bases). Per germline, CDR1 GTSNPN and CDR2 SVGIG (reference sequence). The V gene lost 5 bases and the J gene lost 5 bases, with 9 bases spanning the gap. This CDR3 spans 11 amino acids.

The CDR3 sequence is CASSEMVEGQPQHF. The CDR3 DNA is TGTGCCAGCAGTGAAATGGTTGAGGGTCAGCCCCAGCATTTT. The rearrangement uses TRBV2 and TRBJ1-5; no definite D call. V was clipped by 2 bases and J by 6 bases, with 11 bases between them. This CDR3 has 14 residues. In germline, CDR1 is SNHLY, CDR2 FYNNEI.